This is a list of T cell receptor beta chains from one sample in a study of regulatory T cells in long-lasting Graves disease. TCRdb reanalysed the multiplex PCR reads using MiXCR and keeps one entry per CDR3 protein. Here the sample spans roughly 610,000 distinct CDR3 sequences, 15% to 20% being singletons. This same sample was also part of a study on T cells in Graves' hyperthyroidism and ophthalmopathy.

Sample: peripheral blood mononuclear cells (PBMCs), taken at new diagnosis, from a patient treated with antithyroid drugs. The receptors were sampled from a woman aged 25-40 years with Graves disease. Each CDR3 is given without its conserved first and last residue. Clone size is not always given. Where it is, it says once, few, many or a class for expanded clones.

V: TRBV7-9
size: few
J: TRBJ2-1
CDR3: ASSAWTRTDEQF

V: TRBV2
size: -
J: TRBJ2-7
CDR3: ASRGPLAPGTGYDEQY

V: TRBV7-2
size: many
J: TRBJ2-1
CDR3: ASSLVRLSEQF

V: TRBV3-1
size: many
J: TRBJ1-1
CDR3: ASSPDGYTEAF

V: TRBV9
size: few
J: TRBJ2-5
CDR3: ASSVDGGRQETQY

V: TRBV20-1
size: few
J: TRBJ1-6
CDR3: SAALRVVDSPLH

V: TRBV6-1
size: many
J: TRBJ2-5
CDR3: ASRSQGGQETQY

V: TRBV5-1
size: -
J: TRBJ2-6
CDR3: ASQTGTADGANVLT

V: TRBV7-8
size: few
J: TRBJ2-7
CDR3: ASKQTRTSGASYEQY

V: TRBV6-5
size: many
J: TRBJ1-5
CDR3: ASSYSQGARQPQH

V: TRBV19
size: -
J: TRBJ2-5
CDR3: ASSRRTGAGQETQY

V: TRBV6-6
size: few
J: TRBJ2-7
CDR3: ASSYSMGFSTAQY

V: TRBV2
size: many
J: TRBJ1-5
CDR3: ASSDLGTGMPQH

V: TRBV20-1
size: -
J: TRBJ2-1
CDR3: SARGMTSGSGYNEQF

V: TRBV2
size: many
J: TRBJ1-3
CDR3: ASSGTGGSGNTIY

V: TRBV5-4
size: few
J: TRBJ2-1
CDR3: ASSLKSRGNEQF

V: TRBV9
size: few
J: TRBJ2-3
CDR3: ASSVTSGSRTDTQY